These 21 T cell receptor beta chains were all obtained from the same sample, sequenced in a study of T cell clonality in common variable immunodeficiency. Their specific antigens are unknown. Generated by immunoSEQ multiplex PCR, the TCRdb table keeps only in-frame clones and is missing some. This sample has approximately 8,300 clones, each found more than once. Study-wide points: Common variable immunodeficiency TCR beta sequences reportedly had fewer deletions and N-nucleotide insertions.

Input material: peripheral blood mononuclear cells. Source of these receptors: a human donor with common variable immunodeficiency.

This clone has a count of ten or more. CDR3 loop: CASSPYRNLAGGYNEQFF. The CDR3 bases that were read are TGCGCCAGCAGCCCTTACAGAAATCTAGCGGGGGGATACAATGAG. V gene TRBV4-1 combines with J gene TRBJ2-1; 11 nucleotides line up with TRBD2. The DNA ends 3 residues before the CDR3 does, and the rest of the CDR3 is filled in from the germline J gene. The CDR3 covers 18 residues. Germline V lookup: CDR1 MGHRA, CDR2 YSYEKL. Germline trimming cut 4 bases from V and 4 bases from J; bases unmatched to any gene: 12.

This clone was counted ten times or more. The DNA ends 3 residues before the CDR3 does, and the rest of the CDR3 is filled in from the germline J gene. This chain connects TRBV19 to TRBJ2-2, with 9 positions matching TRBD1. This CDR3 is 16 amino acids long. Trimming at V came to 7 bases and at J to 6 bases, leaving 12 bases not matched to a gene. Germline CDR1 and CDR2: LNHDA and SQIVND (reference sequence). CDR3 DNA (partial): TGTGCCAGTACCAAAGGACAGGGGAGAGGGGCCGGGGAG. Protein product: CASTKGQGRGAGE. The full CDR3 protein is CASTKGQGRGAGELFF.

This clone was found many times. The sequenced fragment ends 3 residues before the CDR3 boundary, so the rest is inferred from the germline J gene. This rearrangement joins TRBV20-1 to TRBJ1-2, with TRBD1 matching 10 bases. Germline V gene lookup returns CDR1 DFQATT and CDR2 SNEGSKA (reference sequence). The length of the CDR3 is 15 residues. The CDR3 loop reads CSARVETGGSEGYTF. The part of the CDR3 DNA that was read is TGCAGTGCTAGAGTTGAGACAGGGGGCTCGGAAGGC.

This clone has a count of ten or more. Read coverage stops 3 residues before the CDR3 terminus; the germline J gene supplies the remainder. V usage is TRBV28 and J usage is TRBJ2-2; 8 bases line up with TRBD1. Trimming at V came to 3 bases and at J to 6 bases, leaving 6 bases not matched to a gene. The CDR3 spans 15 residues. CDR1 and CDR2 from the germline V gene are MDHEN and SYDVKM. The CDR3 loop is CASSFEAGGPGELFF. CDR3 bases read: TGTGCCAGCAGTTTCGAGGCAGGGGGCCCCGGGGAG.

This clone has at least ten counts. The read ends 3 residues before the CDR3 terminus; that terminus is restored from the germline J gene. The chain has TRBV19 and TRBJ1-1; a weak D match, TRBD1 (5 bases). Germline CDR1 is LNHDA and CDR2 is SQIVND (reference sequence). CDR3 length: 14 residues. The covered CDR3 bases are TGTGCCAGTAGTATGCCGGTCAGGGTGGCCGAA. It translates to CASSMPVRVAE. The whole CDR3 protein is CASSMPVRVAEAFF.

Many counts were recorded for this clone. The CDR3 end falls 3 residues outside the read, so it is completed with the germline J gene. V gene TRBV19 combines with J gene TRBJ1-1; 7 nucleotides agree with TRBD1. Per germline, CDR1 LNHDA and CDR2 SQIVND (reference sequence). This CDR3 is 16 amino acids long. V was pared by 7 bases and J by 4 bases, with 15 bases of the junction left unmatched. The CDR3 bases that were read are TGTGCCAGTAACCACCCAACAGGGGCCAGAGTCACTGAA. Translating gives CASNHPTGARVTE. From start to end, the CDR3 is CASNHPTGARVTEAFF.

About this clone: The DNA ends 3 residues before the CDR3 does, and the rest of the CDR3 is filled in from the germline J gene. The chain uses TRBV7-6 and TRBJ1-2; D is perhaps TRBD1 (5 bases). The germline gives CDR1 SGHVS, CDR2 FNYEAQ. V lost 5 bases and J 5 bases, leaving 21 bases between the germline ends. CDR3 length: 16 amino acids. This CDR3 reads CASSPHYPDRPYGYTF. The sequenced part of the CDR3 DNA is TGTGCCAGCAGCCCGCACTATCCCGACAGACCATATGGC.

This clone has ten or more counts. The read gets to within 3 residues of the CDR3 end, and the germline J gene fills in the rest. The V and J genes are TRBV27 and TRBJ2-7, with D possibly called TRBD1 or TRBD2 (7 bases each). Germline loops: CDR1 MNHEY, CDR2 SMNVEV (reference sequence). The CDR3 length is 17 residues. Trimming took off 6 bases at V and 3 bases at J, with 24 bases between the two ends. CDR3 sequence: CASSNPPGGGGFYEQYF. The CDR3 DNA, read in part, is TGTGCCAGCAGCAATCCCCCCGGGGGAGGGGGCTTCTACGAG.

Many counts were recorded for this clone. The read halts 3 residues ahead of the CDR3 end, with the missing end drawn from the germline J gene. The chain uses TRBV5-1 and TRBJ2-3, with a tentative D call TRBD2 (5 bases). The V gene lost 0 bases and the J gene lost 3 bases, with 11 bases spanning the gap. The CDR3 is 15 amino acids. Germline CDR1 reads SGHRS; CDR2 reads YFSETQ. CDR3 DNA (partial): TGCGCCAGCAGCTTGGATGGACTCTTGACAGATACG. Translated, it gives CASSLDGLLTDT. The full-length CDR3 reads as CASSLDGLLTDTQYF.

In its sample, this clone was seen many times. With the read ending 3 residues before the CDR3 end, the germline J gene is used to fill in that end. The chain employs TRBV20-1 and TRBJ2-1; weak D call: TRBD2 (6 bases). CDR1 and CDR2 (germline): DFQATT, SNEGSKA (reference sequence). Trimming shortened V by 0 bases and J by 3 bases, and 15 bases separated the two germline ends. The CDR3 consists of 16 residues. CDR3 DNA, as far as it was read: TGCAGTGCTAGAGAACTACTAGCACAGAACTACAATGAG. Protein product: CSARELLAQNYNE. The whole CDR3 protein reads CSARELLAQNYNEQFF.

The sample holds many counts of this clone. The sequence runs out 3 residues before the end of the CDR3; the remainder is reconstructed from the germline J gene. The rearrangement joins TRBV20-1 to TRBJ1-5; 9 bases fit TRBD1. Germline lookup yields CDR1 DFQATT and CDR2 SNEGSKA (reference sequence). The V and J ends lost 2 bases and 2 bases, in that order; junction bases with no gene match: 13. CDR3 length: 18 residues. CDR3 DNA, as far as it was read: TGCAGTGCTAGATTCTCGGGACAGGGAACTGGTCGCAATCAGCCC. Its protein is CSARFSGQGTGRNQP. The whole CDR3 region reads CSARFSGQGTGRNQPQHF.

This clone is labeled medium-sized. Coverage ceases 3 residues before the CDR3 finishes, and the germline J gene fills in the end. This chain connects TRBV28 to TRBJ2-7; the D gene is possibly TRBD2 (6 bases). Trimming removed 4 bases at V and 3 bases at J, with 19 bases between. CDR3 length: 16 residues. The germline CDR1 and CDR2 sequences are MDHEN and SYDVKM. CDR3 in amino acids: CASSSPFQDGGYEQYF. The covered CDR3 bases are TGTGCCAGCAGTTCCCCCTTCCAAGACGGGGGCTACGAG.

There are many counts of this clone. Read sequence stops 3 residues before the CDR3 end, and the germline J gene provides the missing end. This chain uses TRBV30 with TRBJ2-3; possibly TRBD1 for D (6 bases). CDR3 length equals 15 residues. Germline V gene sequence: CDR1 GTSNPN, CDR2 SVGIG (reference sequence). V dropped 3 bases and J dropped 3 bases, with 16 bases sitting between them. The CDR3 bases that were read are TGTGCCTGGAGCCCACAGGGCGCGAGGACAGATACG. Translated, it gives CAWSPQGARTDT. In full, the CDR3 is CAWSPQGARTDTQYF.

This clone was counted at least ten times. The read stops 3 residues short of the end of the CDR3; the missing end is completed from the germline J gene. The V gene is TRBV9, the J gene TRBJ1-2; maybe TRBD1 (6 bases). The germline CDR1 and CDR2 sequences are SGDLS and YYNGEE. Trimming took 3 bases from V and 7 from J, leaving 16 bases between them. The length of the CDR3 is 14 residues. The CDR3 sequence is CASSAVEGVAGYTF. The sequenced part of the CDR3 DNA is TGTGCCAGCAGCGCGGTCGAGGGGGTGGCTGGC.

This clone was counted ten times or more. The observed sequence ends 3 residues before the CDR3 terminus, with the missing tail filled in from the germline J gene. The chain links TRBV10-2 to TRBJ1-1, with a tentative D call TRBD1 (5 bases). Trimming took off 0 bases at V and 7 bases at J, with 9 bases between the two ends. The germline V gene has CDR1 WSHSY and CDR2 SAAADI. The CDR3 is 13 amino acids. CDR3 protein: CASSESRTGEAFF. The part of the CDR3 DNA that was read is TGCGCCAGCAGTGAGTCGAGAACAGGTGAA.

The sample holds many counts of this clone. The read terminates 3 residues ahead of where the CDR3 ends, so the germline J gene completes it. The chain employs TRBV7-2 and TRBJ1-4, with D unclear. This CDR3 is built from 15 residues. Germline lookup yields CDR1 SGHTA and CDR2 FQGNSA. V was clipped by 0 bases and J by 8 bases, with 13 bases between them. The CDR3 reads CASSLAGGNFEKLFF. Partial CDR3 DNA: TGTGCCAGCAGCTTAGCAGGCGGCAATTTCGAAAAA.

This clone was counted ten times or more. Read sequence stops 3 residues before the CDR3 end, and the germline J gene provides the missing end. The V call is TRBV7-9, the J call TRBJ2-2, with a tentative D call TRBD1 (6 bases). The CDR3 covers 15 residues. Germline V CDR1 and CDR2: SEHNR, FQNEAQ (reference sequence). Trimming pared 6 bases from V and 2 bases from J, leaving 13 bases between. The CDR3 sequence: CASSQAGDNTGELFF. The CDR3 bases that were read are TGTGCCAGCAGTCAGGCAGGGGATAACACCGGGGAG. Full variable domain (outside the CDR3, taken from reference TRBV7-9 and TRBJ2-2): DTGVSQNPRHKITKRGQNVTFRCDPISEHNRLYWYRQTLGQGPEFLTYFQNEAQLEKSRLLSDRFSAERPKGSFSTLEIQRTEQGDSAMYLCASSQAGDNTGELFFGEGSRLTVL.

At least ten counts were recorded for this clone. The read falls 3 residues short of the CDR3 end, and the missing part is taken from the germline J gene. This sample includes further DNA sequences coding for the same CDR3. The genes are TRBV20-1 and TRBJ2-3, with 9 bases lining up with TRBD2. Looked up from germline, CDR1 is DFQATT and CDR2 is SNEGSKA (reference sequence). This CDR3 is 15 amino acids long. The trim removed 3 bases at V and 1 base at J, leaving 5 bases unmatched. CDR3 DNA (partial): TGCAGTGCTAGTAGGCGGGAGGGAGGCACAGATACG. It encodes CSASRREGGTDT. The complete CDR3 sequence is CSASRREGGTDTQYF.

As for this clone: Read coverage stops 3 residues before the CDR3 terminus; the germline J gene supplies the remainder. The chain has TRBV11-2 and TRBJ2-3; tentative D call: TRBD2 (5 bases). Looked up from germline, CDR1 is SGHAT and CDR2 is FQNNGV. V lost 5 bases to trimming and J lost 1 base, with 10 bases between them. The CDR3 covers 14 residues. The CDR3 sequence is CASSDYSRTDTQYF. The CDR3 DNA, read in part, is TGTGCCAGCAGCGACTATTCCCGCACAGATACG.

In its sample, this clone was seen many times. The read is 3 residues too short to cover the CDR3 end, so that end is filled in from the germline J gene. The V and J genes are TRBV27 and TRBJ1-6; 7 nucleotides match TRBD1. This CDR3 comprises 17 residues. The V gene end was trimmed by 5 bases and the J gene end by 9 bases; junction bases not matched to a gene: 16. Germline assignment: CDR1 MNHEY and CDR2 SMNVEV (reference sequence). The CDR3 loop is CASSIYSDRRVGSPLHF. The CDR3 DNA, read in part, is TGTGCCAGCAGTATATACTCGGACAGGAGGGTCGGTTCACCC.

By share, this clone counts as medium-sized (0.01 to 0.1%). The read comes to an end 3 residues before the CDR3 does, leaving the germline J gene to fill in the end. The rearrangement joins TRBV29-1 to TRBJ1-4, with TRBD1 as a possible D gene (5 bases). Trimming shortened V by 4 bases and J by 8 bases, and 17 bases separated the two germline ends. This CDR3 is 14 amino acids long. Germline lookup yields CDR1 SQVTM and CDR2 ANQGSEA. This CDR3 reads CSVARGGMGEKLFF. The CDR3 DNA, read in part, is TGCAGCGTTGCGAGGGGCGGTATGGGGGAAAAA.